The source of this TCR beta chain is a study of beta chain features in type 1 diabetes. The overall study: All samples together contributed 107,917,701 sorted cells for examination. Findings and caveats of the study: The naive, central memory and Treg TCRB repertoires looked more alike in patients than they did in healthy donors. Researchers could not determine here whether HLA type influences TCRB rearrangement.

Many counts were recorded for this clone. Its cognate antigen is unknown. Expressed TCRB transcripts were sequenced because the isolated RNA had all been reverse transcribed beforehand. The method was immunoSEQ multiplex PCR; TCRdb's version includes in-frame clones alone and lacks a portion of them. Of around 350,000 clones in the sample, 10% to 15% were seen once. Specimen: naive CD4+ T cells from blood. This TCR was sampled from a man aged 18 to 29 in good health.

The CDR3 sequence is CASSFSSGNGGVQYF. CDR3 sequence (DNA): TGTGCCAGCAGCTTTTCTAGCGGGAACGGAGGCGTTCAGTACTTC. The rearrangement links TRBV7-2 to TRBJ2-4; TRBD2 aligns across 9 bases. V trimming: 3 bases; J trimming: 11 bases; junction bases outside the gene matches: 11. Germline assignment: CDR1 SGHTA and CDR2 FQGNSA. The CDR3 extends over 15 amino acids.